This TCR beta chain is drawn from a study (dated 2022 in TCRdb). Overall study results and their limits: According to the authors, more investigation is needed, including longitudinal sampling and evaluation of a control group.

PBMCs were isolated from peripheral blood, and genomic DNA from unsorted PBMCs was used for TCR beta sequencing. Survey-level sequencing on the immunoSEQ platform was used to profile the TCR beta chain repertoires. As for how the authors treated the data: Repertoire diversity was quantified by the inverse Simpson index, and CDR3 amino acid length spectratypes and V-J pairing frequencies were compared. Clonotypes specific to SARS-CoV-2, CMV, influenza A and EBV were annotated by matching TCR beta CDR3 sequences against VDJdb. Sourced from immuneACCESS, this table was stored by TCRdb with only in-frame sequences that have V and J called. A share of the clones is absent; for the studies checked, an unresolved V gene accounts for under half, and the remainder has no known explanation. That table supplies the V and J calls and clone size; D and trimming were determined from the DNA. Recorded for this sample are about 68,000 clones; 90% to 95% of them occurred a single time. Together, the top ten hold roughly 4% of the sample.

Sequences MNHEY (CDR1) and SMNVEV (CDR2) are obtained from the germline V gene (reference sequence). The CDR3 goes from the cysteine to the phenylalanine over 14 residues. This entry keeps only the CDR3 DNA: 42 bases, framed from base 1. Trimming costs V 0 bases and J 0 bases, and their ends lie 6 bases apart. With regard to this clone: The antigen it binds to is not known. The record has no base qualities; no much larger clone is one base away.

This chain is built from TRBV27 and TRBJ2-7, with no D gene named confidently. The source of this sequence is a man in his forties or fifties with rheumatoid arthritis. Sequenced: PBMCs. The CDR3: CASSLSTASYEQYF. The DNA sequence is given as TGTGCCAGCAGTTTATCAACAGCCTCCTACGAGCAGTACTTC.